This T cell receptor beta chain was found in a study of blood T cell repertoires in COVID-19. Study-wide context: The study drew acute and convalescent COVID-19 samples from the United States, Italy and Spain.

Authors' methods: Reference gene primers were amplified, and this amplification served to estimate nucleated cell counts. Repertoires were generated with immunoSEQ multiplex PCR, while TCRdb's copy carries only in-frame clones and drops some. The V and J calls and clone size come from that table; D and trimming were worked out from the DNA. The sample records a few hundred thousand clones, 82% being singletons. The count of this clone is one. This CDR3 is built from 16 residues. CDR1 and CDR2 from the germline V gene are SQVTM and ANQGSEA. V was clipped by 2 bases and J by 0 bases; unmatched bases: 9.

This receptor was obtained from a woman aged 70-85 years with COVID-19, enrolled during active disease. The sequenced sample was peripheral blood. The chain couples TRBV29-1 to TRBJ1-2; 7 bases agree with TRBD1. The CDR3 DNA sequence: TGCAGCGTTGAAATAGGTCGGACAGGTTCTAACTATGGCTACACCTTC. It translates to CSVEIGRTGSNYGYTF.